The subject of this entry is one TCR beta chain. Its target is unknown. These data come from a study of OX40 agonist ivuxolimab in advanced cancers. On the study more broadly: The study enrolled dose-escalation patients with hepatocellular carcinoma, melanoma, renal cell or head and neck cancer.

Findings of the study overall: At doses 0.1 to 3.0 mg/kg, CD4+ and CD8+ clones expanded.

The table came from immunoSEQ multiplex PCR; TCRdb's copy has only in-frame clones and leaves some out. The sample holds about 94,000 clones, roughly 88% seen once. This clonotype originated in an adult with an advanced solid tumor such as melanoma, head and neck, liver or kidney cancer. Specimen: CD4+ or CD8+ T cells sorted from blood, collected in a trial of the OX40 agonist ivuxolimab.

The DNA for the CDR3 is TGTGCCAGCAGTGACGCCCCGGGACACCTCAATCAGCCCCAGCATTTT. As protein: CASSDAPGHLNQPQHF. The chain joins TRBV6-1 to TRBJ1-5, with D possibly matching TRBD1 (6 bases). The CDR3 totals 16 residues. In germline, CDR1 is MNHNS, CDR2 SASEGT. V was pared by 3 bases and J by 3 bases, with 15 bases between.